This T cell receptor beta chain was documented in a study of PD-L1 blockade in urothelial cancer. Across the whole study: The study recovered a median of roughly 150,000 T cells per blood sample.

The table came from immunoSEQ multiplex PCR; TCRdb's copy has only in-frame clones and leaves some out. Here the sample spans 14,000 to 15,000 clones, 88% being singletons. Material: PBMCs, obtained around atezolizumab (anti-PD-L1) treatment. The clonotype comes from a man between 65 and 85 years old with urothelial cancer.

CDR3 nucleotide sequence: TGTGCCAGTCTCAGTGGCTCCGCAACTAATGAAAAACTGTTTTTT. Protein: CASLSGSATNEKLFF. This chain uses TRBV6-1 with TRBJ1-4; D remains ambiguous. The CDR3 runs 15 residues. Germline V gene data show CDR1 as MNHNS and CDR2 as SASEGT. Trimming removed 9 bases from V and 0 bases from J, with 14 bases in between.